Listed below are T cell receptor beta chains from one sample, sequenced in a study of cytotoxic CD8 clonotypes in ibrutinib-treated CLL. Clones were sequenced by immunoSEQ multiplex PCR, and TCRdb holds only the in-frame ones, with some missing. The sample has around 92,000 clones, roughly four fifths seen once. The sample consisted of PBMCs, taken after 24 months of ibrutinib treatment. All receptors derive from a human donor with chronic lymphocytic leukemia. CDR3s include the opening cysteine and the closing phenylalanine or tryptophan. A D gene is named only where the DNA matches it firmly. Clone size is shown for a subset of rows, as once, few, many or a class of expanded clone.

d_gene	j_gene	v_gene	len	abundance	CDR3nt	CDR3aa
NA	TRBJ2-5	TRBV7-9	15	NA	TGTGCCAGCAGCTTAGCAGCGACGTACCAAGAGACCCAGTACTTC	CASSLAATYQETQYF
NA	TRBJ1-2	TRBV28	11	many	TGTGCCAGCAGTTTTATCGGGGGCTACACCTTC	CASSFIGGYTF
TRBD2	TRBJ2-7	TRBV28	16	few	TGTGCCAGCAGTTTCCGGTCTAGCGGGAGGGTCCACGAGCAGTACTTC	CASSFRSSGRVHEQYF
TRBD2	TRBJ2-7	TRBV6-1	15	NA	TGTGCCAGCAGCTCCGGGACTAGCGGTTCCTACGAGCAGTACTTC	CASSSGTSGSYEQYF
TRBD2	TRBJ2-3	TRBV5-1	13	NA	TGCGCCAGCAGCCCAGCGGGAGTGGATACGCAGTATTTT	CASSPAGVDTQYF
NA	TRBJ2-7	TRBV27	13	NA	TGTGCCAGCAGCTTGACAGAAACCTACGAGCAGTACTTC	CASSLTETYEQYF
NA	TRBJ1-2	TRBV5-4	12	NA	TGTGCCAGCAGCTCAGACAGCTATGGCTACACCTTC	CASSSDSYGYTF
NA	TRBJ2-3	TRBV9	15	NA	TGTGCCAGCAGCGTAATGCGGTGGAGAACAGATACGCAGTATTTT	CASSVMRWRTDTQYF
TRBD2	TRBJ2-7	TRBV7-9	17	NA	TGTGCCAGCAGCCTCCAGACGGGGCTAGCGGGGGCCTACGAGCAGTACTTC	CASSLQTGLAGAYEQYF
NA	TRBJ1-4	TRBV7-9	12	NA	TGTGCCAGCAGCTTAGAGGGGGGAAAGCTGTTTTTT	CASSLEGGKLFF
NA	TRBJ2-3	TRBV7-3	15	large	TGTGCCAGCAGCTTAAGAGGACATATCACAGATACGCAGTATTTT	CASSLRGHITDTQYF
NA	TRBJ2-7	TRBV21-1	15	few	TGTGCCAGCAGCAAAGCGGAGGGCTGGGGAGGCGAGCAGTACTTC	CASSKAEGWGGEQYF
NA	TRBJ1-5	TRBV11-2	16	NA	TGTGCCAGCAGCTTAGGCCATCTGTCGGGCAATCAGCCCCAGCATTTT	CASSLGHLSGNQPQHF
NA	TRBJ2-5	TRBV5-1	15	NA	TGCGCCAGCACCCGGTCCAGGGCACCGCAAGAGACCCAGTACTTC	CASTRSRAPQETQYF
TRBD1	TRBJ1-4	TRBV14	17	NA	TGTGCCAGCAGCCACGACAGGGGGGTAAGGGGTAATGAAAAACTGTTTTTT	CASSHDRGVRGNEKLFF
NA	TRBJ2-1	TRBV10-2	13	few	TGCGCCACCCGGTTGTCCAACGGGAATGAGCAGTTCTTC	CATRLSNGNEQFF
TRBD2	TRBJ2-1	TRBV5-6	14	few	TGTGCCAGCGAAAGGGCTAGCGGCTACAATGAGCAGTTCTTC	CASERASGYNEQFF
NA	TRBJ2-2	TRBV7-2	16	few	TGTGCCAGCAGCCCGAGACAGGCCGGGGGCACCGGGGAGCTGTTTTTT	CASSPRQAGGTGELFF
NA	TRBJ2-3	TRBV27	16	NA	TGTGCCAGCAGTTTATTAGGCGCCTCTAGCACAGATACGCAGTATTTT	CASSLLGASSTDTQYF
NA	TRBJ1-1	TRBV5-1	16	NA	TGCGCCAGCAGAACAGGGCTAATTGTTATGAACACTGAAGCTTTCTTT	CASRTGLIVMNTEAFF
NA	TRBJ2-3	TRBV18	12	few	TGTGCCAGCTCACCTGACCCTCACGCGCAGTATTTT	CASSPDPHAQYF
NA	TRBJ2-5	TRBV4-2	16	NA	TGTGCCAGCAGCCAAGACCCGGTGGATCGTCAAGAGACCCAGTACTTC	CASSQDPVDRQETQYF
TRBD2	TRBJ2-7	TRBV27	14	NA	TGTGCCAGCAGTTGGGGACTAGCTTCCTACGAGCAGTACTTC	CASSWGLASYEQYF
TRBD2	TRBJ2-1	TRBV9	15	NA	TGTGCCAGCAGCGTAGGCGGGAGGGAGATCGGTGAGCAGTTCTTC	CASSVGGREIGEQFF
TRBD2	TRBJ2-3	TRBV4-1	17	NA	TGCGCCAGCAGCCAAGTCGGGACTAGCGGGAGTGCAGATACGCAGTATTTT	CASSQVGTSGSADTQYF
NA	TRBJ2-1	TRBV27	17	NA	TGTGCCAGCAGTTTAGGCAGGGGACCAACTTTTTACAATGAGCAGTTCTTC	CASSLGRGPTFYNEQFF
NA	TRBJ2-7	TRBV19	13	NA	TGTGCCAGTAGTGTTCAGGGTCCGAGCGTGCTGTACTTC	CASSVQGPSVLYF
NA	TRBJ1-1	TRBV18	13	once	TGTGCCAGCTCACCAGGCTTGGACACTGAAGCTTTCTTT	CASSPGLDTEAFF
TRBD2	TRBJ2-5	TRBV7-8	14	few	TGTGCCAGCGAATATCTAGCGGGAGTTGCGACCCAGTACTTC	CASEYLAGVATQYF
TRBD1	TRBJ2-2	TRBV6-6	15	NA	TGTGCCAGCAGTTACGGACAGGGGTCCGATCGGGAGCTGTTTTTT	CASSYGQGSDRELFF
NA	TRBJ1-2	TRBV28	15	NA	TGTGCCAGCAACGAAGGGACGGCTGCTAACTATGGCTACACCTTC	CASNEGTAANYGYTF
NA	TRBJ2-3	TRBV5-1	13	NA	TGCGCCAGCAGTCAGACTAGCACAGATACGCAGTATTTT	CASSQTSTDTQYF
NA	TRBJ2-3	TRBV2	15	NA	TGTGCCAGCAGTGAAGTTGGAGGGGGCACAGATACGCAGTATTTT	CASSEVGGGTDTQYF
NA	TRBJ2-7	TRBV19	13	NA	TGTGCCAGTAGTGAGTGGCCCTCCTACGAGCAGTACTTC	CASSEWPSYEQYF
TRBD2	TRBJ2-5	TRBV2	18	NA	TGTGCCAGCACCCATCAAAACCCCCACGGGAGGGGAGGAGAGACCCAGTACTTC	CASTHQNPHGRGGETQYF
TRBD1	TRBJ1-5	TRBV11-2	17	few	TGTGCCAGCAGCTTAGATGGGGACAGGGGGTTACTCCAGCCCCAGCATTTT	CASSLDGDRGLLQPQHF
TRBD2	TRBJ2-3	TRBV11-2	17	NA	TGTGCCAGCAGCTTAGACGGGCGGGCGGGGGGCACAGATACGCAGTATTTT	CASSLDGRAGGTDTQYF
TRBD1	TRBJ1-1	TRBV7-3	15	NA	TGTGCCAGCAGCTTAACAGGACAGGGGAACACTGAAGCTTTCTTT	CASSLTGQGNTEAFF
TRBD1	TRBJ1-2	TRBV29-1	13	once	TGCAGCGTCCCGGACAGGGGGGACTATGGCTACACCTTC	CSVPDRGDYGYTF
TRBD1	TRBJ2-7	TRBV4-3	14	NA	TGCGCCAGCAGCCAAGGACAGGGGACCTACGAGCAGTACTTC	CASSQGQGTYEQYF
NA	TRBJ1-1	TRBV13	13	NA	TGTGCCAGCAGCTTCACCTCGAACACTGAAGCTTTCTTT	CASSFTSNTEAFF
NA	TRBJ1-2	TRBV5-1	14	NA	TGCGCCAGCAGCTTGGTTGTAGGGTTAAATGGCTACACCTTC	CASSLVVGLNGYTF
NA	TRBJ2-7	TRBV7-6	16	NA	TGTGCCAGCAGCCTTAAGGGTACGCAGGGGTATTACGAGCAGTACTTC	CASSLKGTQGYYEQYF
NA	TRBJ1-2	TRBV7-6	15	NA	TGTGCCAGCAGCGCAAGTGCAGGCCCCACCGGTGGCTACACCTTC	CASSASAGPTGGYTF
NA	TRBJ2-5	TRBV30	13	few	TGTGCCTGGAGTGTAGCCAGGGCAGAGACCCAGTACTTC	CAWSVARAETQYF
NA	TRBJ2-3	TRBV19	16	NA	TGTGCCAGTAGTATAGATGGAGGGATCAGCACAGATACGCAGTATTTT	CASSIDGGISTDTQYF
TRBD1	TRBJ1-4	TRBV7-7	15	NA	TGTGCTAGCAGCCACACAGGGGCCCTGAATGAAAAACTGTTTTTT	CASSHTGALNEKLFF
NA	TRBJ2-7	TRBV18	13	NA	TGTGCCAGCTCCCCGAGACAAGTCTACGAGCAGTACTTC	CASSPRQVYEQYF
NA	TRBJ2-3	TRBV7-2	16	NA	TGTGCCAGCAGCTTTCGGGACCTTAGGCCCACAGATACGCAGTATTTT	CASSFRDLRPTDTQYF
NA	TRBJ2-7	TRBV10-3	14	once	TGTGCCATCAGTGATTCGGGGAATTGGTACGAGCAGTACTTC	CAISDSGNWYEQYF
NA	TRBJ2-7	TRBV5-4	13	NA	TGTGCCAGCAGCCAAACACAGGGCCACGAGCAGTACTTC	CASSQTQGHEQYF
TRBD1	TRBJ1-2	TRBV4-3	15	NA	TGCGCCAGCAGCCAAGATTTAGGCAGGGGGTTGGGCTACACCTTC	CASSQDLGRGLGYTF